This is a list of T cell receptor beta chains from one sample in a study of human CD8 memory T cell subsets. TCRdb reprocessed the 5' RACE reads and keeps a single row for each CDR3 protein, giving no DNA. With about 4,300 distinct CDR3 sequences in the sample, the ten largest clones hold 25% to 35%. The sample comprised CD8+ T cells from PBMCs. These receptors were collected from a human donor in good health. Both conserved end residues are part of each CDR3. Part of the rows lack a size; the others show once, few, many or a class for expanded clones.

J,size,V,length,CDR3
TRBJ2-1,.,TRBV5-1,14,CASSLEGTYNEQFF
TRBJ2-7,.,TRBV4-1,15,CASSQDAGSFYEQYF
TRBJ2-7,medium-sized,TRBV27,14,CASSSPGLSLEQYF
TRBJ2-7,.,TRBV20-1,15,CSARDPDSFSYEQYF
TRBJ2-7,.,TRBV20-1,16,CSARSLTSGSSYEQYF
TRBJ2-2,.,TRBV9,13,CASSVSTTGELFF
TRBJ2-1,.,TRBV4-1,14,CASSQGTSRNEQFF
TRBJ2-6,.,TRBV3-1,16,CASSQEGGTGANVLTF
TRBJ1-3,.,TRBV20-1,14,CSAQHISSGNTIYF
TRBJ2-1,.,TRBV12-3/TRBV12-4,16,CASSLAQREGGDEQFF
TRBJ2-7,.,TRBV15,15,CATSSGQGIYYEQYF
TRBJ1-2,.,TRBV7-2,15,CASSSVGPYRRGYTF
TRBJ1-4,medium-sized,TRBV29-1,14,CSVIDGATNEKLFF
TRBJ1-1,.,TRBV10-3,17,CAISHKTADRGWQEAFF
TRBJ2-1,.,TRBV7-9,19,CASSYLSLARVKGYNEQFF
TRBJ2-2,medium-sized,TRBV2,14,CASQDRVGLAELFF
TRBJ2-7,.,TRBV19,13,CASSQMGNYEQYF
TRBJ1-4,medium-sized,TRBV6-5,14,CASDSGIPGEKLFF
TRBJ1-6,.,TRBV28,15,CASSSIRPDNSPLHF
TRBJ2-7,.,TRBV6-5,18,CASSIRLAGGLPAYEQYF
TRBJ1-4,.,TRBV7-2,14,CASSLGYGNEKLFF
TRBJ2-1,.,TRBV7-9,16,CASSLFGTSGYNEQFF
TRBJ2-7,medium-sized,TRBV19,14,CASTPTGGIYEQYF
TRBJ2-5,medium-sized,TRBV6-2/TRBV6-3,13,CASSARESETQYF
TRBJ2-2,.,TRBV10-2,12,CASRTGAGELFF
TRBJ2-3,.,TRBV7-3,20,CASSSAPVERPPTHADTQYF